The source of this T cell receptor beta chain is a study of T cells in localized non-small cell lung cancer. Findings of the study overall: Without multi-region sequencing, intratumor heterogeneity could not be excluded. Appearances in adjacent lung were noted for a median 57 of the top 100 tumor clones.

To note about this clone: The antigen is not known.

Clones were sequenced by immunoSEQ multiplex PCR, and TCRdb holds only the in-frame ones, with some missing. In the table there are around 25,000 clones, more than 75% of which are singletons. Germline V gives CDR1 PRHDT, CDR2 FYEKMQ (reference sequence). The CDR3 has 13 amino acids. V was cut by 4 bases and J by 9 bases, with 13 bases left in between. The rearrangement links TRBV13 to TRBJ2-1, with a weak D call TRBD2 (7 bases). This specimen was peripheral blood, taken before any cancer treatment. This clonotype was obtained from a male donor at least 60 years old with stage II squamous cell lung carcinoma. DNA of the CDR3: TGTGCCAGCAGCTCCCGGGGGGCATCTGAGCAGTTCTTC. This sequence encodes CASSSRGASEQFF.